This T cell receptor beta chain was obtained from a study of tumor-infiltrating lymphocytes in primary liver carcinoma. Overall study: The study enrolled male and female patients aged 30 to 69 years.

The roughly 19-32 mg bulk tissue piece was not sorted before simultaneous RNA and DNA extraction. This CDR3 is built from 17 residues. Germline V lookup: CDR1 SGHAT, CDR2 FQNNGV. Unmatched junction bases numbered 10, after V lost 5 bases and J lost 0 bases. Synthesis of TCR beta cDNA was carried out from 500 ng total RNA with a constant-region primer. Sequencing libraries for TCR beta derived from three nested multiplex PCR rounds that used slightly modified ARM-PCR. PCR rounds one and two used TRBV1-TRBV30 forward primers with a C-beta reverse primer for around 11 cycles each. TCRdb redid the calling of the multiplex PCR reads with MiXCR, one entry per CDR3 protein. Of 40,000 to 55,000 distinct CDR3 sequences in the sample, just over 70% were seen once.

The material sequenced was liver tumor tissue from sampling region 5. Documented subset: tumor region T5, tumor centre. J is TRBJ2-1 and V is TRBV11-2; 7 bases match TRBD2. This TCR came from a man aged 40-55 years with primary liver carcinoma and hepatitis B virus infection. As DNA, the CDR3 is TGTGCCAGCAGCAGATGGACTGGCGGGAGCTCCTACAATGAGCAGTTCTTC. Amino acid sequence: CASSRWTGGSSYNEQFF.